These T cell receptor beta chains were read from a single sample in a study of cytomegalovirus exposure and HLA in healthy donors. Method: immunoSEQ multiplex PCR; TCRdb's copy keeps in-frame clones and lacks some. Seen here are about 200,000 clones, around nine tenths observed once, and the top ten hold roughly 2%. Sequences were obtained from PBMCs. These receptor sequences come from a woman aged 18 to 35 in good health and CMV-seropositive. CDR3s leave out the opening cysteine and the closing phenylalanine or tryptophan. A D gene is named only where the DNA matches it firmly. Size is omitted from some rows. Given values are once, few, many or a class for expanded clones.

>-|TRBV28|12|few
ASSPREANYGYT
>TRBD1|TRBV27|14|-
ASRQLGFTGDTEAF
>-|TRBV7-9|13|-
ALSRRSGEQETQY
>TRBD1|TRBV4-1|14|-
ASSPRAGGLPGELF
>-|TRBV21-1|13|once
ASSFRPGGIHEQY
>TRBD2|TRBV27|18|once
ASSYSPGTSGSRWTGELF
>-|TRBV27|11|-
ASSFRAFYEQY
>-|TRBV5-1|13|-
ASSLAEGSGNTIY
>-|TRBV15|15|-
ATSRDIGGPPGNEQF
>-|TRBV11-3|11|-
ASSLIHQETQY
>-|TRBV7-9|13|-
ASSRGAHVRDGYT
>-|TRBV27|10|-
ASSLSAGEQY